The 20 T cell receptor beta chains presented below share a single source sample, sequenced in a study of cytomegalovirus exposure and HLA in healthy donors. The primer mix had 60 Vbeta and 13 Jbeta primers. Profiled with immunoSEQ multiplex PCR; TCRdb holds only in-frame clones, not every one. The table records 80,000 or so clones, 72% of them present only once. Source material: PBMCs. These receptor sequences come from a man in his 60s in good health and CMV-seropositive.

This chain links TRBV6-5 with TRBJ1-1; 7 nucleotides line up with TRBD1. J lost 3 bases, V lost 5 bases, and 6 bases had no gene match. CDR3 length: 14 amino acids. Germline V CDR1 and CDR2: MNHEY, SVGAGI. The DNA for the CDR3 is TGTGCCAGCAGTGAAGGGGGCGCGGACACTGAAGCTTTCTTT. It codes for CASSEGGADTEAFF.

V and J are TRBV2 and TRBJ1-1, with D perhaps TRBD1 (5 bases). The CDR3 totals 15 residues. CDR1 and CDR2 (germline): SNHLY, FYNNEI. The ends were cut back, 6 bases at V and 1 base at J, with 15 bases in the middle. The CDR3 DNA is TGTGCCAGCAGCGACCCGGGGGGGACGAACACTGAAGCTTTCTTT. As protein: CASSDPGGTNTEAFF.

The V gene is TRBV2, the J gene TRBJ1-5; D ambiguous. The V end lost 4 bases, the J end lost 9 bases, and 10 bases lay between the germline ends. The CDR3 totals 12 residues. Germline values: CDR1 SNHLY, CDR2 FYNNEI. DNA of the CDR3: TGTGCCAGCAGTGGAACGTACGGGCCCCAGCATTTT. This translates into CASSGTYGPQHF.

The J gene is TRBJ1-2, the V gene TRBV6-1, with D uncertain. The CDR3 loop spans 14 amino acids. Germline CDR1 reads MNHNS; CDR2 reads SASEGT. V was pared by 6 bases and J by 8 bases, with 19 bases between. The CDR3 DNA reads TGTGCCAGCAGGCCACGAGTAAACAGTGCAGGCTACACCTTC. It yields the protein CASRPRVNSAGYTF.

The chain combines TRBV5-1 with TRBJ2-1; the match to TRBD2 covers 14 bases. The V gene's germline CDR1 is SGHRS and CDR2 YFSETQ. After removal of 4 bases from V and 6 bases from J, the junction contained 3 bases not matched to a gene. The CDR3 is 15 amino acids. In nucleotides, the CDR3 is TGCGCCAGCAGCGGGGGACTAGCGGGAGTCAATGAGCAGTTCTTC. Amino acids: CASSGGLAGVNEQFF.

This chain links TRBV27 with TRBJ1-6, with D uncertain. This CDR3 has 14 residues. CDR1 MNHEY and CDR2 SMNVEV come from the germline V gene (reference sequence). V was pared by 2 bases and J by 8 bases, with 10 bases between. This CDR3 is CASSLQWGDSPLHF. The CDR3 DNA reads as TGTGCCAGCAGTTTACAGTGGGGAGATTCACCCCTCCACTTT.

This chain joins TRBV6-5 and TRBJ2-7, with D hard to call. The V gene lost 2 bases and the J gene lost 2 bases, with 13 bases spanning the gap. The germline V gene encodes CDR1 MNHEY and CDR2 SVGAGI. This CDR3 has 15 amino acids. The CDR3 protein is CASSYNQVLPYEQYF. CDR3 DNA: TGTGCCAGCAGTTACAACCAGGTACTTCCCTACGAGCAGTACTTC.

The CDR3 DNA follows: TGTGCCACGGGAAGGGACAGGTCCTACGAGCAGTACTTC. Its translation is CATGRDRSYEQYF. This chain connects TRBV10-3 to TRBJ2-7; 8 bases are shared with TRBD1. V trimming: 10 bases; J trimming: 1 base; junction bases outside the gene matches: 6. This CDR3 contains 13 residues. Germline V lookup: CDR1 ENHRY, CDR2 SYGVKD.

This clone came up a few times. The V gene is TRBV19, the J gene TRBJ2-7; tentatively, D is TRBD2 (7 bases). CDR3 length: 11 amino acids. Germline V gene data show CDR1 as LNHDA and CDR2 as SQIVND (reference sequence). Trimming shortened V by 11 bases and J by 6 bases, and 14 bases separated the two germline ends. CDR3 nucleotide sequence: TGTGCCTCATGGGGGGGCAGCGAGCAGTACTTC. Translated, it gives CASWGGSEQYF.

CDR3 loop: CAISLGGDKLFF. As DNA, the CDR3 is TGTGCCATCAGTTTGGGGGGGGATAAACTGTTTTTT. The chain combines TRBV10-3 with TRBJ1-4; weak D call: TRBD1 (5 bases). The germline V gene encodes CDR1 ENHRY and CDR2 SYGVKD. The CDR3 extends over 12 amino acids. V was cut by 5 bases and J by 11 bases, with 12 bases left in between.

This clone has a handful of counts. The V gene is TRBV6-6, the J gene TRBJ1-1, with TRBD1 identical over 9 bases. The CDR3 covers 13 residues. Germline V gives CDR1 MNHNY, CDR2 SVGAGI (reference sequence). V lost 5 bases to trimming and J lost 6 bases; unmatched junction nucleotides: 4. This CDR3 reads CASSLWTGAEAFF. CDR3 in DNA: TGTGCCAGCAGTCTATGGACAGGGGCTGAAGCTTTCTTT.

V gene TRBV27 combines with J gene TRBJ2-3; the D gene is possibly TRBD2 (7 bases). CDR3 length: 15 amino acids. V was trimmed by 3 bases and J by 2 bases, leaving 12 bases between them. CDR1 is MNHEY and CDR2 is SMNVEV in the germline V gene (reference sequence). The CDR3 region is CASSFRGGYTDTQYF. For the CDR3, the DNA is TGTGCCAGCAGTTTTAGGGGGGGTTACACAGATACGCAGTATTTT.

This chain joins TRBV7-3 and TRBJ2-1; 10 bases line up with TRBD1. The CDR3 has 15 residues. Looked up from germline, CDR1 is SGHTA and CDR2 is FQGTGA. V was clipped by 4 bases and J by 2 bases; unmatched bases: 2. CDR3 sequence: CASSWTGGTYNEQFF. The CDR3 DNA reads as TGTGCCAGCAGCTGGACAGGGGGGACCTACAATGAGCAGTTCTTC.

The V and J genes are TRBV4-3 and TRBJ2-5; 10 nucleotides line up with TRBD2. CDR1 is LGHNA, CDR2 YSLEER, per germline. The CDR3 has 15 amino acids. The V and J ends lost 1 base and 4 bases, in that order; junction bases with no gene match: 3. The CDR3 sequence is CASSQGLAGGETQYF. DNA for the CDR3: TGCGCCAGCAGCCAAGGGTTAGCGGGGGGAGAGACCCAGTACTTC.

This sequence joins TRBV5-1 and TRBJ2-7, with TRBD1 identical over 7 bases. J gave up 5 bases and V 4 bases, and 9 bases lay outside the gene matches. Germline CDR1 SGHRS, CDR2 YFSETQ. This CDR3 contains 14 residues. CDR3: CASSRLTGANEQYF. In nucleotides, the CDR3 is TGCGCCAGCAGCCGACTTACAGGGGCAAACGAGCAGTACTTC.

The chain carries TRBV19 and TRBJ2-5; 10 bases line up with TRBD2. Germline loops: CDR1 LNHDA, CDR2 SQIVND (reference sequence). After removal of 5 bases from V and 3 bases from J, the junction contained 6 bases not matched to a gene. CDR3 length equals 15 residues. In nucleotides, the CDR3 is TGTGCCAGTAGTGAAAGGACTAGCGGTAAAGAGACCCAGTACTTC. Amino acids: CASSERTSGKETQYF. The full variable domain, in which reference TRBV19 and TRBJ2-5 provide the parts outside the CDR3, is DGGITQSPKYLFRKEGQNVTLSCEQNLNHDAMYWYRQDPGQGLRLIYYSQIVNDFQKGDIAEGYSVSREKKESFPLTVTSAQKNPTAFYLCASSERTSGKETQYFGPGTRLLVL.

The chain carries TRBV6-6 and TRBJ2-1, with D unclear. Trimming removed 5 bases from V and 4 bases from J, with 15 bases in between. This CDR3 contains 15 residues. Germline V gene sequence: CDR1 MNHNY, CDR2 SVGAGI (reference sequence). CDR3 in amino acids: CASSPRVGAYNEQFF. CDR3 bases: TGTGCCAGCAGTCCCCGTGTAGGAGCATACAATGAGCAGTTCTTC.

The chain combines TRBV5-5 with TRBJ2-2; TRBD2 agrees at 12 bases. Germline V gives CDR1 SGHKS, CDR2 YYEKEE (reference sequence). CDR3 length: 18 amino acids. Unmatched junction bases numbered 11, after V lost 4 bases and J lost 4 bases. DNA for the CDR3: TGTGCCAGCAGCCCTAGCGGGGGGGCCTTTTCGGGCACCGGGGAGCTGTTTTTT. It yields the protein CASSPSGGAFSGTGELFF. Variable domain in full (rest from reference TRBV5-5 and TRBJ2-2): DAGVTQSPTHLIKTRGQQVTLRCSPISGHKSVSWYQQVLGQGPQFIFQYYEKEERGRGNFPDRFSARQFPNYSSELNVNALLLGDSALYLCASSPSGGAFSGTGELFFGEGSRLTVL.

The gene calls are TRBV30 and TRBJ1-1, with a tentative D call TRBD1 (6 bases). The CDR3 runs 13 residues. The V end lost 3 bases, the J end lost 0 bases, and 8 bases lay between the germline ends. Germline CDR1 GTSNPN, CDR2 SVGIG (reference sequence). DNA for the CDR3: TGTGCCTGGAGAAGGGGGATGAACACTGAAGCTTTCTTT. Translated, it gives CAWRRGMNTEAFF.

V usage is TRBV6-1 and J usage is TRBJ2-1, with 9 bases fitting TRBD2. Germline V gene data show CDR1 as MNHNS and CDR2 as SASEGT. The J segment lost 5 bases and the V segment lost 3 bases, leaving 2 bases of the junction unmatched. The CDR3 consists of 14 residues. The CDR3 sequence is CASSEAGGDNEQFF. The CDR3, as DNA: TGTGCCAGCAGTGAGGCGGGGGGGGACAATGAGCAGTTCTTC.